Following are 22 T cell receptor beta chains from one sample sequenced in a study of blood T cells in healthy people across ages. Using a J-beta primer mix together with a sample-barcoded 5' primer, a second PCR was run for roughly 6 to 12 cycles. TCRdb fed the 5' RACE reads into MiXCR, producing one record per CDR3 protein. This table holds about 630,000 distinct CDR3 sequences, roughly 20% found once. Sequenced: blood. The source of these receptors is a man in his 70s in good health.

A few counts support this clonotype. V is TRBV21-1 and J is TRBJ2-1; the D call TRBD1 from the table was never checked on the DNA. TRBV21-1 is flagged as a pseudogene. CDR3 size: 15 residues. Written as DNA, the CDR3 is TGTGCCAGCAGCAAAGTGCGGACAGGGGGCAATGAGCAGTTCTTC. It encodes CASSKVRTGGNEQFF.

The gene calls are TRBV6-1 and TRBJ2-5; TRBD2 aligns across 11 bases. The V segment lost 5 bases and the J segment 5 bases; nucleotides outside the gene matches: 10. Per germline, CDR1 MNHNS and CDR2 SASEGT. The CDR3 consists of 16 residues. CDR3 in DNA: TGTGCCAGCAGTCCCATGCTAGCGGGAGGTGTGGAGACCCAGTACTTC. It encodes CASSPMLAGGVETQYF.

This clonotype was seen only once. V is TRBV20-1 and J is TRBJ2-4; 8 bases are a match to TRBD1. V was pared by 2 bases and J by 3 bases, with 15 bases of the junction left unmatched. The CDR3 totals 18 residues. Germline CDR1 DFQATT, CDR2 SNEGSKA (reference sequence). The CDR3 protein is CSARPTVPGTGGKNIQYF. Written as DNA, the CDR3 is TGCAGTGCTAGACCGACGGTTCCCGGGACAGGCGGCAAAAACATTCAGTACTTC.

The chain recombines TRBV4-1 with TRBJ2-7, with TRBD2 matching 9 bases. The V and J ends lost 3 bases and 2 bases, in that order; junction bases with no gene match: 8. This CDR3 is built from 16 residues. In germline, CDR1 is MGHRA, CDR2 YSYEKL. Here the CDR3 reads CASSQDPLAGTYEQYF. CDR3 in DNA: TGCGCCAGCAGCCAGGACCCCCTAGCGGGAACCTACGAGCAGTACTTC.

The CDR3 loop is CASRVDRGSYEQYF. DNA of the CDR3: TGTGCCAGCAGGGTGGACAGGGGATCCTACGAGCAGTACTTC. This chain links TRBV6-6 with TRBJ2-7, with TRBD1 matching 9 bases. Trimming cost V 6 bases and J 1 base; bases outside gene matches: 4. CDR1 and CDR2 from the germline V gene are MNHNY and SVGAGI (reference sequence). CDR3 length: 14 amino acids.

This clonotype was observed a handful of times. In DNA form, the CDR3 reads TGTGCCAGCAGCGTAGCGGGAGGCCGATACGAAAAACTGTTTTTT. It codes for CASSVAGGRYEKLFF. This sequence joins TRBV9 and TRBJ1-4; unclear D gene. CDR3 length: 15 residues. Per germline, CDR1 SGDLS and CDR2 YYNGEE. The V end was cut by 0 bases, the J end by 8 bases, with 14 bases between.

Only a few counts were recorded for this clonotype. J is TRBJ2-5 and V is TRBV5-6; D not resolved. The CDR3 spans 15 residues. Germline values: CDR1 SGHDT, CDR2 YYEEEE. Trimming pared 0 bases from V and 1 base from J, leaving 10 bases between. CDR3 sequence reads: CASSLGLSPQETQYF. The CDR3 region has the DNA TGTGCCAGCAGCTTGGGGCTCAGCCCCCAAGAGACCCAGTACTTC.

This clonotype came up a few times. V and J are TRBV5-1 and TRBJ2-1, with 10 bases matching TRBD2. Germline V CDR1 and CDR2: SGHRS, YFSETQ. This CDR3 has 15 amino acids. V was clipped by 4 bases and J by 5 bases; unmatched bases: 6. The CDR3 loop is CASSPGTSDNNEQFF. The CDR3 DNA is TGCGCCAGCAGCCCCGGGACTAGCGATAACAATGAGCAGTTCTTC.

The J gene is TRBJ1-1, the V gene TRBV5-5; weak D call: TRBD1 (6 bases). Germline V gene lookup returns CDR1 SGHKS and CDR2 YYEKEE (reference sequence). Trimming removed 3 bases at V and 2 bases at J, with 11 bases between. This CDR3 comprises 14 residues. CDR3 nucleotide sequence: TGTGCCAGCAGCTGGGGGCCGGGTAACACTGAAGCTTTCTTT. Amino acids: CASSWGPGNTEAFF.

The sample holds one count of this clonotype. This chain joins TRBV20-1 and TRBJ2-3, with 9 bases that match TRBD2. The V segment lost 1 base and the J segment 4 bases; nucleotides outside the gene matches: 9. The CDR3 totals 16 residues. Germline-derived CDR1 and CDR2 are DFQATT and SNEGSKA (reference sequence). The CDR3 region is CSARVLGGRAADTQYF. The CDR3 nucleotides are TGCAGTGCTAGAGTTTTGGGCGGGAGGGCCGCAGATACGCAGTATTTT.

The V and J genes are TRBV7-3 and TRBJ2-5; 7 bases align to TRBD2. Germline V lookup: CDR1 SGHTA, CDR2 FQGTGA. The CDR3 extends over 16 amino acids. V lost 0 bases and J lost 3; bases outside the gene matches: 7. The CDR3 sequence is CASSLTGGGGEETQYF. The CDR3 DNA is TGTGCCAGCAGCTTAACAGGTGGCGGGGGTGAAGAGACCCAGTACTTC.

J is TRBJ1-4 and V is TRBV19, with TRBD1 identical over 9 bases. The germline V gene has CDR1 LNHDA and CDR2 SQIVND (reference sequence). CDR3 length equals 18 residues. V lost 3 bases, J lost 0 bases, and 8 bases stayed unmatched. CDR3 protein: CASSIPGQGFTTNEKLFF. In DNA, the CDR3 is TGTGCCAGTAGTATTCCGGGACAGGGTTTTACAACTAATGAAAAACTGTTTTTT.

This clonotype was picked up a small number of times. This could be a read error, since a much larger clone is one nucleotide away. This chain joins TRBV7-9 and TRBJ1-1; D uncertain. The CDR3 extends over 14 amino acids. Germline-derived CDR1 and CDR2 are SEHNR and FQNEAQ (reference sequence). The CDR3 region has the DNA TGTGCCGGCAGCTTAGCCACAGCGAACACTGAAGCTTTCTTT. Encoded protein: CAGSLATANTEAFF.

The genes are TRBV5-1 and TRBJ1-3, with 7 positions matching TRBD1. Unmatched junction bases numbered 8, after V lost 0 bases and J lost 8 bases. The CDR3 has 15 residues. Germline CDR1 reads SGHRS; CDR2 reads YFSETQ. The CDR3 loop reads CASSLATGYGDTIYF. The CDR3 region has the DNA TGCGCCAGCAGCTTGGCGACAGGGTACGGTGACACCATATATTTT.

With respect to this clonotype: One end of the junction varies from germline; a read error may be responsible. This chain uses TRBV28 with TRBJ1-1; weak D call: TRBD1 (5 bases). Germline V gives CDR1 MDHEN, CDR2 SYDVKM. The CDR3 runs 14 residues. CDR3 in DNA: TGTGCTAGCAGCATACTGGGACCAAGTGCTGAAGCTTTCTTT. Its translation: CASSILGPSAEAFF.

The V and J genes are TRBV20-1 and TRBJ2-7; 10 bases map to TRBD2. The CDR3 extends over 15 amino acids. Trimming at V came to 1 base and at J to 6 bases, leaving 9 bases not matched to a gene. Per the germline V gene, CDR1 is DFQATT and CDR2 is SNEGSKA (reference sequence). CDR3 protein: CSARGGRASGSEQYF. The DNA of the CDR3 is TGCAGTGCTAGAGGTGGTCGGGCTAGCGGGAGCGAGCAGTACTTC.

This clonotype was counted only a few times. The chain couples TRBV12-3 or TRBV12-4 to TRBJ2-7; 8 bases are a match to TRBD1. J gave up 3 bases and V 4 bases, and 5 bases lay outside the gene matches. The CDR3 is made up of 14 amino acids. For the CDR3, the DNA is TGTGCCAGCAGTTATAAAACAGGGGGCTACGAGCAGTACTTC. It is translated as CASSYKTGGYEQYF.

Many counts were recorded for this clonotype. The chain carries TRBV28 and TRBJ2-4, with a tentative D call TRBD1 (6 bases). From germline, CDR1 is MDHEN and CDR2 SYDVKM. The CDR3 is 13 amino acids. V lost 2 bases and J lost 6, with 8 bases in between. The CDR3 DNA reads as TGTGCCAGCAGTTTAACAGGGAGAAACATTCAGTACTTC. It translates to CASSLTGRNIQYF.

This clonotype has only one observation. The V and J genes are TRBV3-1 and TRBJ2-1, with 10 positions matching TRBD1. This CDR3 has 14 residues. CDR1 LGHDT and CDR2 YNNKEL come from the germline V gene (reference sequence). Trimming removed 4 bases from V and 7 bases from J; junction bases left unmatched: 4. For the CDR3, the DNA is TGTGCCAGCAGCCGACAGGGGGCCTGGAATGAGCAGTTCTTC. This translates into CASSRQGAWNEQFF.

This sequence joins TRBV7-9 and TRBJ1-4, with D possibly being TRBD1 (5 bases). In germline, CDR1 is SEHNR, CDR2 FQNEAQ (reference sequence). The V and J ends lost 4 bases and 3 bases respectively, with 15 bases between them. The CDR3 consists of 16 residues. The CDR3 nucleotides read TGTGCCAGCAGCTCCTCTGGGGGGTCGCCTAATGAAAAACTGTTTTTT. This codes for CASSSSGGSPNEKLFF.

The chain combines TRBV7-9 with TRBJ2-7, with 9 bases that match TRBD1. Trimming cost V 5 bases and J 7 bases; bases outside gene matches: 9. CDR3 size: 14 residues. Germline V gives CDR1 SEHNR, CDR2 FQNEAQ (reference sequence). Here the CDR3 reads CASSAPGTGNEQYF. The DNA of the CDR3 is TGTGCCAGCAGCGCGCCCGGGACAGGGAATGAGCAGTACTTC.

Worth noting for this clonotype: The germline gene is not matched at one end of the junction; a read error may be the cause. The chain joins TRBV9 to TRBJ2-5; 10 nucleotides match TRBD2. Germline V gives CDR1 SGDLS, CDR2 YYNGEE. The CDR3 is 15 amino acids. Here the CDR3 DNA reads TGTGCTAGCAGCGTAGCAACTAGCGGGATCAATGAGCGGTTCTTC. Protein sequence: CASSVATSGINERFF.